The next 5 T cell receptor beta chains were all read from a single sample in a study of shared clonotypes between healthy human individuals. Sequencing used immunoSEQ multiplex PCR; TCRdb keeps in-frame clones, though not all of them. The table shows 2 million to 3 million clones, with about 92% occurring only once. Specimen: naive CD4+ T cells sorted from blood. Documented subset: CD45RA+ positively selected. The source of these receptors is a man aged 18 to 29 in good health.

This chain joins TRBV5-1 and TRBJ1-2, with D uncertain. This CDR3 is built from 13 residues. The germline V gene encodes CDR1 SGHRS and CDR2 YFSETQ. V gave up 4 bases and J gave up 1 base, with 8 bases separating them. CDR3 sequence reads: CASSTWDNYGYTF. Written as DNA, the CDR3 is TGCGCCAGCAGCACATGGGATAACTATGGCTACACCTTC. The full variable domain, rest sourced from reference TRBV5-1 and TRBJ1-2, is KAGVTQTPRYLIKTRGQQVTLSCSPISGHRSVSWYQQTPGQGLQFLFEYFSETQRNKGNFPGRFSGRQFSNSRSEMNVSTLELGDSALYLCASSTWDNYGYTFGSGTRLTVV.

The chain links TRBV30 to TRBJ2-2; D might be TRBD1 (6 bases). The CDR3 is 15 amino acids. Germline-derived CDR1 and CDR2 are GTSNPN and SVGIG (reference sequence). V lost 0 bases, J lost 3 bases, and 11 bases lay in between. The CDR3 region is CAWSVPTGYTGELFF. The CDR3 nucleotides read TGTGCCTGGAGTGTACCGACAGGCTACACCGGGGAGCTGTTTTTT.

The chain couples TRBV30 to TRBJ2-1; 7 positions match TRBD1. The CDR3 is 16 residues long. Germline V gene lookup returns CDR1 GTSNPN and CDR2 SVGIG (reference sequence). With 0 bases clipped from V and 8 bases from J, the junction kept 13 bases outside the gene matches. The CDR3 spells CAWSVLTGEDLDEQFF. The CDR3 DNA reads as TGTGCCTGGAGTGTACTTACAGGGGAAGATTTGGATGAGCAGTTCTTC.

The V and J genes are TRBV2 and TRBJ1-6, with D perhaps TRBD1 (5 bases). Germline V CDR1 and CDR2: SNHLY, FYNNEI. Trimming stripped 7 bases from V and 7 bases from J, with 14 bases between. This CDR3 comprises 14 residues. CDR3 nucleotides: TGTGCCAGCAACTACGCTTGGGGGAATTCACCCCTCCACTTT. Its protein product is CASNYAWGNSPLHF.

The chain joins TRBV6-1 to TRBJ2-1; TRBD2 matches 13 bases. V was clipped by 10 bases and J by 9 bases; unmatched bases: 9. From germline, CDR1 is MNHNS and CDR2 SASEGT. CDR3 length: 14 amino acids. DNA for the CDR3: TGTGCCACCCGACTAGCGGGGGGACATGGTGAGCAGTTCTTC. It specifies CATRLAGGHGEQFF.